This T cell receptor beta chain was documented in a study of glioma-infiltrating T cells. The V gene end was trimmed by 4 bases and the J gene end by 3 bases; junction bases not matched to a gene: 5. The CDR3 runs to 14 residues. In germline, CDR1 is LNHDA, CDR2 SQIVND (reference sequence). The iRepertoire nested amplicon-rescue multiplex PCR amplified TCR alpha and beta CDR3s from RNA. TCRdb reprocessed the multiplex PCR reads with MiXCR, giving one entry per CDR3 protein. This table holds around 97,000 distinct CDR3 sequences, about 28% found once. A remark on this clonotype: What it binds is not known.

Study-wide results and caveats: Non-neoplastic patients had below-expected tissue-blood divergence, while all gliomas exceeded expectation.

The receptor was isolated from a human donor with low-grade glioma or glioblastoma, undergoing nonglioma brain surgery, or in good health (not recorded which). Sequenced input: glioma tissue, nonneoplastic brain tissue, or PBMCs (not recorded which). This chain uses TRBV19 with TRBJ1-1, with TRBD1 matching over 7 bases. The chain's CDR3 is CASSTLTGHTEAFF. CDR3 coding DNA: TGTGCCAGTAGTACCTTGACAGGGCACACTGAAGCTTTCTTT.